This T cell receptor beta chain was retrieved from a study of naive and memory T cell subsets. Two oligonucleotides, mixed equimolar, formed the beta constant-region primer covering TRBC1 and TRBC2. TCRdb re-called the UMI-ligation and nested PCR reads through MiXCR, storing one row per CDR3 protein. The sample consists of some 150,000 distinct CDR3 sequences, approximately 15% of them appearing once. The germline V gene encodes CDR1 KGHSH and CDR2 LQKENI. This CDR3 has 16 residues. V lost 3 bases and J 1 base, leaving 15 bases between the germline ends. The sequenced sample was naive CD4+ T cells from blood. The chain links TRBV18 to TRBJ2-5; tentatively, D is TRBD2 (6 bases). The origin of this receptor is a human donor in good health. This CDR3 is CASSPGGRTTQETQYF. Here the CDR3 DNA reads TGTGCCAGCTCACCGGGTGGGCGGACTACCCAAGAGACCCAGTACTTC.